This entry lists 27 T cell receptor beta chains sequenced from one sample in a study of T cell responses to AZD1222 COVID-19 vaccine. Only in-frame clones appear in the TCRdb table, and some are missing; sequencing was by immunoSEQ multiplex PCR. The data contain more than 110,000 clones, around 88% of them singletons. This specimen was peripheral blood, taken on day 0 of AZD1222 vaccination. The receptors come from an adult in good health.

The genes are TRBV5-1 and TRBJ2-7; possible D gene TRBD1, 6 bases. Germline lookup yields CDR1 SGHRS and CDR2 YFSETQ. The CDR3 has 13 amino acids. Between the trimmed V and J ends, which lost 4 bases and 5 bases, there was a span of 13 bases. The CDR3 DNA is TGCGCCAGCAGCATCGCAGGACAGAACGAGCAGTACTTC. Protein product: CASSIAGQNEQYF.

The chain combines TRBV7-8 with TRBJ2-3; TRBD2 matches 7 bases. CDR3 length: 15 residues. With 6 bases clipped from V and 8 bases from J, the junction kept 14 bases outside the gene matches. From germline, CDR1 is SGHVS and CDR2 FQNEAQ. DNA of the CDR3: TGTGCCAGCAGGTCGCTTGCGGGAGAGGGAGGTACGCAGTATTTT. Its protein product is CASRSLAGEGGTQYF. Filled out from reference TRBV7-8 and TRBJ2-3, the complete variable domain reads GAGVSQSPRYKVAKRGQDVALRCDPISGHVSLFWYQQALGQGPEFLTYFQNEAQLDKSGLPSDRFFAERPEGSVSTLKIQRTQQEDSAVYLCASRSLAGEGGTQYFGPGTRLTVL.

As DNA, the CDR3 is TGTGCCAGCAGTGATCGAGGGGCCTACGAGCAGTACTTC. Amino acids: CASSDRGAYEQYF. This sequence joins TRBV27 and TRBJ2-7; TRBD1 or TRBD2 may be the D gene (5 bases each). The germline V and J ends were trimmed by 5 bases and 2 bases, with 10 bases remaining between them. Germline V gene sequence: CDR1 MNHEY, CDR2 SMNVEV (reference sequence). The CDR3 is 13 residues long.

This clone was seen just once. The chain is built from TRBV6-5 and TRBJ2-1, with a weak D call TRBD2 (6 bases). Germline V gene data show CDR1 as MNHEY and CDR2 as SVGAGI. The CDR3 spans 13 residues. V lost 2 bases to trimming and J lost 10 bases, with 12 bases between them. The CDR3 DNA reads as TGTGCCAGCAGTTACGGGGCGGGGTCAGAGCAGTTCTTC. This codes for CASSYGAGSEQFF.

The chain has TRBV30 and TRBJ2-7, with D possibly matching TRBD1 (5 bases). CDR1 and CDR2 (germline): GTSNPN, SVGIG (reference sequence). Trimming pared 1 base from V and 7 bases from J, leaving 17 bases between. The CDR3 runs 14 residues. The DNA for the CDR3 is TGTGCCTGGAGTGCAATCATGGCAGGGCGAGAGCAGTACTTC. Its translation: CAWSAIMAGREQYF. The whole variable domain, remainder taken from reference TRBV30 and TRBJ2-7, is SQTIHQWPATLVQPVGSPLSLECTVEGTSNPNLYWYRQAAGRGLQLLFYSVGIGQISSEVPQNLSASRPQDRQFILSSKKLLLSDSGFYLCAWSAIMAGREQYFGPGTRLTVT.

The genes are TRBV10-2 and TRBJ1-2, with 8 nucleotides matching TRBD1. Germline lookup yields CDR1 WSHSY and CDR2 SAAADI. The CDR3 sequence is 13 residues long. Trimming removed 6 bases from V and 8 bases from J; junction bases left unmatched: 8. CDR3 coding DNA: TGCGCCAGCAGCCCAGGGGGCTTCGAGGGCTACACCTTC. It encodes CASSPGGFEGYTF.

The chain employs TRBV7-2 and TRBJ1-2; D ambiguous. The CDR3 totals 15 residues. Trimming pared 1 base from V and 3 bases from J, leaving 12 bases between. Germline CDR1 is SGHTA and CDR2 is FQGNSA. The CDR3 spells CASSLGPDRYYGYTF. CDR3 bases: TGTGCCAGCAGCTTAGGGCCGGACCGCTACTATGGCTACACCTTC.

The rearrangement links TRBV7-3 to TRBJ2-1; D remains ambiguous. The V end lost 2 bases, the J end lost 0 bases, and 14 bases lay between the germline ends. Germline V gene lookup returns CDR1 SGHTA and CDR2 FQGTGA. This CDR3 is 17 amino acids long. In nucleotides, the CDR3 is TGTGCCAGCAGCTTACCCCTAGGGCAGAGCTCCTACAATGAGCAGTTCTTC. Protein: CASSLPLGQSSYNEQFF.

This clone was observed a single time. The chain uses TRBV18 and TRBJ1-1; D is uncertain. V dropped 3 bases and J dropped 11 bases, with 16 bases sitting between them. Per germline, CDR1 KGHSH and CDR2 LQKENI. The CDR3 has 13 residues. The CDR3 DNA reads TGTGCCAGCTCACCCGCCCGGGTCCAGGAGGCTTTCTTT. This sequence encodes CASSPARVQEAFF.

The V call is TRBV6-5, the J call TRBJ2-1; D ambiguous. The CDR3 consists of 14 residues. V was shortened by 6 bases and J by 8 bases, with 17 bases between the two germline ends. Germline V gives CDR1 MNHEY, CDR2 SVGAGI. The CDR3 loop is CASSLGSYGDEQFF. CDR3 nucleotide sequence: TGTGCCAGCAGCTTGGGCTCATATGGGGATGAGCAGTTCTTC.

The gene calls are TRBV21-1 and TRBJ2-1; the D call TRBD1 from the table was never checked on the DNA. TRBV21-1 is described as a pseudogene. The CDR3 sequence is 16 residues long. The CDR3 DNA sequence: TGTGCCAGCAGCGTATTTTCCGGGACAGAAGACAATGAGCAGTTCTTC. Encoded protein: CASSVFSGTEDNEQFF.

V gene TRBV14 combines with J gene TRBJ2-3, with TRBD2 identical over 9 bases. CDR3 length equals 17 residues. Unmatched junction bases numbered 7, after V lost 2 bases and J lost 1 base. The V gene's germline CDR1 is SGHDN and CDR2 FVKESK. Here the CDR3 reads CASSQSSGITGTDTQYF. The CDR3 nucleotides are TGTGCCAGCAGCCAATCTAGCGGGATTACTGGCACAGATACGCAGTATTTT.

This sequence joins TRBV30 and TRBJ1-5; D is uncertain. Trimming took 2 bases from V and 3 from J, leaving 8 bases between them. The CDR3 extends over 13 amino acids. The germline V gene has CDR1 GTSNPN and CDR2 SVGIG (reference sequence). For the CDR3, the DNA is TGTGCCTGGAGTCCCGCCTCCAATCAGCCCCAGCATTTT. It translates to CAWSPASNQPQHF.

In its sample, this clone was seen once. The chain couples TRBV9 to TRBJ2-5; 7 nucleotides agree with TRBD2. Trimming removed 3 bases from V and 2 bases from J; junction bases left unmatched: 1. The V gene's germline CDR1 is SGDLS and CDR2 YYNGEE. The CDR3 extends over 13 amino acids. CDR3 coding DNA: TGTGCCAGCAGCGGGACTAGACAAGAGACCCAGTACTTC. Its translation: CASSGTRQETQYF.

The V gene is TRBV4-3, the J gene TRBJ2-3; 9 positions match TRBD2. This CDR3 has 18 amino acids. The germline CDR1 and CDR2 sequences are LGHNA and YSLEER. Trimming cost V 0 bases and J 3 bases; bases outside gene matches: 10. The CDR3 here is CASSQEWGLAIGTDTQYF. CDR3 DNA: TGCGCCAGCAGCCAAGAGTGGGGACTAGCCATTGGGACAGATACGCAGTATTTT.

This chain links TRBV3-1 (or the pseudogene TRBV3-2) with TRBJ1-1; weak D call: TRBD1 (5 bases). The germline CDR1 and CDR2 sequences are LGHDT and YNNKEL (reference sequence). This CDR3 is 14 amino acids long. The germline V and J ends were trimmed by 1 base and 1 base, with 7 bases remaining between them. CDR3 DNA sequence: TGTGCCAGCAGCCAAGTCGGGGGGAACACTGAAGCTTTCTTT. Amino acid sequence: CASSQVGGNTEAFF.

The J gene is TRBJ2-1, the V gene TRBV30; possible D gene TRBD2, 6 bases. This CDR3 spans 13 amino acids. Germline CDR1 is GTSNPN and CDR2 is SVGIG (reference sequence). V shed 2 bases and J shed 9 bases, with 14 bases lying between them. The CDR3 coding sequence is TGTGCCTGGAGTCAATACGGGACTGGTGAGCAGTTCTTC. Amino acid sequence: CAWSQYGTGEQFF. Drawing the rest from reference TRBV30 and TRBJ2-1, the complete variable domain is SQTIHQWPATLVQPVGSPLSLECTVEGTSNPNLYWYRQAAGRGLQLLFYSVGIGQISSEVPQNLSASRPQDRQFILSSKKLLLSDSGFYLCAWSQYGTGEQFFGPGTRLTVL.

The rearrangement uses TRBV19 and TRBJ2-2, with unresolved D. There are 15 residues in the CDR3. Germline CDR1 is LNHDA and CDR2 is SQIVND (reference sequence). V lost 6 bases and J lost 0, with 11 bases in between. CDR3 sequence reads: CASSLQGSNTGELFF. Here the CDR3 DNA reads TGTGCCAGTAGCCTCCAAGGGTCGAACACCGGGGAGCTGTTTTTT.

V is TRBV19 and J is TRBJ2-7; D is perhaps TRBD2 (6 bases). CDR3 length equals 15 residues. The germline V gene encodes CDR1 LNHDA and CDR2 SQIVND (reference sequence). Trimming left V 5 bases short and J 2 bases short, with 16 bases between. The CDR3 DNA follows: TGTGCCAGTAGTTTCCTTAGCGGAACTACCTACGAGCAGTACTTC. Translated, it gives CASSFLSGTTYEQYF.

The sample holds one count of this clone. The chain carries TRBV11-2 and TRBJ2-1; 8 bases line up with TRBD2. CDR1 is SGHAT, CDR2 FQNNGV, per germline. The CDR3 runs 15 residues. V was clipped by 5 bases and J by 4 bases; unmatched bases: 7. The CDR3 DNA reads TGTGCCAGCAGCGGCACTAGCGGAGCTTACAATGAGCAGTTCTTC. This codes for CASSGTSGAYNEQFF.

The chain recombines TRBV5-5 with TRBJ1-5; 8 bases are shared with TRBD1. Germline V CDR1 and CDR2: SGHKS, YYEKEE (reference sequence). This CDR3 spans 15 amino acids. J was trimmed by 4 bases and V by 5 bases; bases with no gene match: 8. The CDR3 here is CASSFDRGANQPQHF. The CDR3 region has the DNA TGTGCCAGCAGTTTTGACAGGGGCGCAAATCAGCCCCAGCATTTT.

CDR3 loop: CASRRDNEQFF. CDR3 DNA sequence: TGTGCCAGCAGGCGGGACAATGAGCAGTTCTTC. The V call is TRBV27, the J call TRBJ2-1; perhaps TRBD2 as D (5 bases). Deletions cut 6 bases from V and 5 bases from J, with 5 bases between. CDR3 size: 11 residues. Germline V gives CDR1 MNHEY, CDR2 SMNVEV (reference sequence).

The rearrangement joins TRBV7-9 to TRBJ1-4; D remains unclear. The V and J ends lost 4 bases and 4 bases respectively, with 10 bases between them. The CDR3 is made up of 14 amino acids. Germline assignment: CDR1 SEHNR and CDR2 FQNEAQ (reference sequence). DNA for the CDR3: TGTGCCAGCAGCTCCGGGGAAGTTAATGAAAAACTGTTTTTT. Translating it yields CASSSGEVNEKLFF.

Here the CDR3 DNA reads TGTGCCAGCAGTGGGTTGACAGGCGGGGGGTTAGTAAGCAATCAGCCCCAGCATTTT. Its translation is CASSGLTGGGLVSNQPQHF. The chain uses TRBV6-1 and TRBJ1-5, with a weak D call TRBD1 (6 bases). Between the trimmed V and J ends, which lost 4 bases and 1 base, there was a span of 23 bases. CDR1 is MNHNS, CDR2 SASEGT, per germline. This CDR3 region has 19 residues.

In DNA, the CDR3 is TGTGCCAGCAGCTTGGCCTTTCGAACCGCCTCTGGGGCCAACGTCCTGACTTTC. Protein: CASSLAFRTASGANVLTF. The rearrangement uses TRBV5-6 and TRBJ2-6, with D unclear. Per germline, CDR1 SGHDT and CDR2 YYEEEE. V lost 0 bases and J 0 bases, leaving 13 bases between the germline ends. This CDR3 region has 18 residues.

The rearrangement uses TRBV5-5 and TRBJ2-7; TRBD1 matches at 9 bases. In germline, CDR1 is SGHKS, CDR2 YYEKEE (reference sequence). V shed 5 bases and J 2 bases; nucleotides not matched to a gene: 8. The CDR3 has 15 amino acids. The CDR3 DNA is TGTGCCAGCAGTTCAGGGACAGGGTATGCCTACGAGCAGTACTTC. Encoded protein: CASSSGTGYAYEQYF.

This chain links TRBV7-2 with TRBJ2-1, with 13 bases matching TRBD2. This CDR3 comprises 14 residues. The J segment lost 2 bases and the V segment lost 10 bases, leaving 2 bases of the junction unmatched. CDR1 and CDR2 (germline): SGHTA, FQGNSA. In DNA form, the CDR3 reads TGTGCCACCGGGACTAGCGGGACCTACAATGAGCAGTTCTTC. This encodes CATGTSGTYNEQFF.